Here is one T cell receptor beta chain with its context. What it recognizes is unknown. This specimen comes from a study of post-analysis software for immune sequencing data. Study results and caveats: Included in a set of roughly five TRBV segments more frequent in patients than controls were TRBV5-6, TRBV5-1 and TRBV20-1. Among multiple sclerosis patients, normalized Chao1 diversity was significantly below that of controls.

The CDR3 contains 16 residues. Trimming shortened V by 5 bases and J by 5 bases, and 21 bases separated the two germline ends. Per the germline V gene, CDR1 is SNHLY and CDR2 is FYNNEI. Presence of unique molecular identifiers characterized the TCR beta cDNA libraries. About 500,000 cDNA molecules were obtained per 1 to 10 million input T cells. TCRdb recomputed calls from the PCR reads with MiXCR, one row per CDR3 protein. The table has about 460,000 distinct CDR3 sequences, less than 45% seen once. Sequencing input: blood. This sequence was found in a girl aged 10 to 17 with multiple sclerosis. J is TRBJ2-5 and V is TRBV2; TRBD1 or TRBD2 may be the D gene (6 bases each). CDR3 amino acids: CASSPSGAGYVETQYF. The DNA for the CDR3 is TGTGCCAGCAGTCCCTCGGGGGCAGGTTACGTGGAGACCCAGTACTTC.